In this sample, the clone carrying this T cell receptor (beta chain) turned up once. This CDR3 is 13 amino acids long. The germline V gene has CDR1 LGHDT and CDR2 YNNKEL (reference sequence). V lost 0 bases to trimming and J lost 5 bases, with 7 bases between them. This sample is part of a study of blood T cell repertoires in COVID-19. Study at large: Samples representing acute and convalescent COVID-19 were sourced from the United States, Italy and Spain.

Sequencing used immunoSEQ multiplex PCR; TCRdb keeps in-frame clones, though not all of them. In the table there are 200,000 to 300,000 clones, around nine tenths of which are singletons. Participants spanned ages about 18 to 89 years and resided in around 25 US areas. Participants reported their clinical history, and cohort assignment relied on those reports. The rearrangement joins TRBV3-1 (or the pseudogene TRBV3-2) to TRBJ1-2; D gene ambiguous. Sequencing was carried out using PBMCs or T cells enriched from blood (not recorded which). This TCR was sampled from a woman aged 18 to 35 who had recovered from COVID-19. The CDR3 spells CASSQDGRYGYTF. The CDR3 DNA sequence: TGTGCCAGCAGCCAAGATGGCAGATATGGCTACACCTTC.